The T cell receptor (beta chain) under discussion was sequenced for a study of T cells in Graves' hyperthyroidism and ophthalmopathy. Researchers amplified the TCR beta CDR3 regions from RNA transcripts. A first-round RT-PCR of the TCR CDR3 used the HTBI primer set. TCRdb called the multiplex PCR reads again in MiXCR, with one record for every CDR3 protein. The sample has hundreds of thousands of distinct CDR3 sequences, roughly 46% seen once. Worth noting for this clonotype: What it recognizes is unknown.

The germline V and J ends were trimmed by 0 bases and 11 bases, with 4 bases remaining between them. The length of the CDR3 is 11 residues. Germline-derived CDR1 and CDR2 are SEHNR and FQNEAQ (reference sequence). Study-wide results and limits: Ophthalmopathy, which appeared later, was predicted by the model a median approximately six months before onset. Most expanded thyroid clonotypes above 0.001 recurred in blood.

Input material: peripheral blood or thyroid tissue (not recorded which). The receptor's source is an adult man with Graves' disease, either hyperthyroidism or ophthalmopathy (not recorded which). This chain joins TRBV7-9 and TRBJ1-4; the D is unclear. The CDR3 sequence: CASSLAGKLFF. The CDR3 DNA reads TGTGCCAGCAGCTTAGCCGGGAAACTGTTTTTT. Variable domain in full (rest from reference TRBV7-9 and TRBJ1-4): DTGVSQNPRHKITKRGQNVTFRCDPISEHNRLYWYRQTLGQGPEFLTYFQNEAQLEKSRLLSDRFSAERPKGSFSTLEIQRTEQGDSAMYLCASSLAGKLFFGSGTQLSVL.